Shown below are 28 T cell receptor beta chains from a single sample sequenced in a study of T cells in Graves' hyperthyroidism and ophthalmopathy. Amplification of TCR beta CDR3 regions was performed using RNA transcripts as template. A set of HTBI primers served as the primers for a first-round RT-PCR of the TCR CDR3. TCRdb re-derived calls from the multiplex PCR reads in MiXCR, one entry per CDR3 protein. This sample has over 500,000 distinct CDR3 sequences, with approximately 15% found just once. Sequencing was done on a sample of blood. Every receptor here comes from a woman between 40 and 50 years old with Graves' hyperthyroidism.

The CDR3 DNA follows: TGTGCCAGCAGCGTAACTCAGGGGGCGGAAGAGACCCAGTACTTC. It encodes CASSVTQGAEETQYF. The V gene is TRBV9, the J gene TRBJ2-5; TRBD1 agrees at 8 bases. V was clipped by 1 base and J by 3 bases; unmatched bases: 5. This CDR3 has 15 residues. Germline V gives CDR1 SGDLS, CDR2 YYNGEE.

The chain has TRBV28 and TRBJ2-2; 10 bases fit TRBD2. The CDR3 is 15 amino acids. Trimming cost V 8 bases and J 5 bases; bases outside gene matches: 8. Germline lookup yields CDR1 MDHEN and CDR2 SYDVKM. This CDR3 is CASGLLAGGTGELFF. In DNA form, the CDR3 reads TGTGCCAGCGGCCTGTTAGCGGGAGGAACCGGGGAGCTGTTTTTT.

In nucleotides, the CDR3 is TGCAGTGCTAGAGATCCAGGGTTCGGCAATCAGCCCCAGCATTTT. Its translation is CSARDPGFGNQPQHF. This rearrangement joins TRBV20-1 to TRBJ1-5, with a tentative D call TRBD1 (5 bases). This CDR3 has 15 amino acids. Trimming took off 0 bases at V and 2 bases at J, with 11 bases between the two ends. Germline-derived CDR1 and CDR2 are DFQATT and SNEGSKA (reference sequence).

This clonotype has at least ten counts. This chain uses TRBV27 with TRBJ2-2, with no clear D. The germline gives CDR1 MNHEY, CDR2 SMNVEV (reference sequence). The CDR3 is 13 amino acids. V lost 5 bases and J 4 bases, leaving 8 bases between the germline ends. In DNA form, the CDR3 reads TGTGCCAGCAGTCCCTTGGCCACCGGGGAGCTGTTTTTT. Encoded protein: CASSPLATGELFF.

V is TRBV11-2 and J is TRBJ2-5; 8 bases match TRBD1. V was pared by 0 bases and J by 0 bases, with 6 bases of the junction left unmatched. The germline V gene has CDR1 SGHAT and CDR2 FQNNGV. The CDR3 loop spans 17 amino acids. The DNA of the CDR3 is TGTGCCAGCAGCTTAGAGACGACAGGGGTGAACCAAGAGACCCAGTACTTC. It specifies CASSLETTGVNQETQYF. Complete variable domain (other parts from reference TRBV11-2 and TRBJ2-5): EAGVAQSPRYKIIEKRQSVAFWCNPISGHATLYWYQQILGQGPKLLIQFQNNGVVDDSQLPKDRFSAERLKGVDSTLKIQPAKLEDSAVYLCASSLETTGVNQETQYFGPGTRLLVL.

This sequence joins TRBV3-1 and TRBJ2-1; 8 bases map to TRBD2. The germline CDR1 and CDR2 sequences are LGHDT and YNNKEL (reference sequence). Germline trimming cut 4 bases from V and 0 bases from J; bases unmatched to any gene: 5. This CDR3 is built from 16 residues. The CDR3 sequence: CASSRSTSASYNEQFF. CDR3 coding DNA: TGTGCCAGCAGCCGATCGACTAGCGCCTCCTACAATGAGCAGTTCTTC.

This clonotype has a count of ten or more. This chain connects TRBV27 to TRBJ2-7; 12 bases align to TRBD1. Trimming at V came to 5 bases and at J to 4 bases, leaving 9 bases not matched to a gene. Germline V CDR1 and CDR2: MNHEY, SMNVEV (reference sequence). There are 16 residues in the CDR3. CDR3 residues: CASSPQGGQGAYEQYF. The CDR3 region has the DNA TGTGCCAGCAGTCCCCAGGGGGGACAGGGGGCTTACGAGCAGTACTTC.

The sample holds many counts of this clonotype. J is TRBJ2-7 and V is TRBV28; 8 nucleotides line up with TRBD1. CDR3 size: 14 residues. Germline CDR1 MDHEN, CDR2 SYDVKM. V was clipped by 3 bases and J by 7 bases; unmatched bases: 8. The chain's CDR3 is CASSFGRGHKEQYF. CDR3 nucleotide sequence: TGTGCCAGCAGTTTCGGCAGGGGGCATAAAGAGCAGTACTTC.

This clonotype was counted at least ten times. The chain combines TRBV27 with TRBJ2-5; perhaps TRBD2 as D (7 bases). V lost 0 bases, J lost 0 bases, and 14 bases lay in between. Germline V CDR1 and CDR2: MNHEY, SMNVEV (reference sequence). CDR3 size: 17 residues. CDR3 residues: CASSLSWGLADQETQYF. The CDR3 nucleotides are TGTGCCAGCAGTTTATCATGGGGGCTAGCGGACCAAGAGACCCAGTACTTC.

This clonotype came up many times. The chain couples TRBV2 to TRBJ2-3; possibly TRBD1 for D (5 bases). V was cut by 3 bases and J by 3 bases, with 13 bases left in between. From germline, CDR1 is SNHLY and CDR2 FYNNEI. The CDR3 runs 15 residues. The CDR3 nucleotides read TGTGCCAGCAGTGATGGCCCAGGGCTAACAGATACGCAGTATTTT. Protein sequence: CASSDGPGLTDTQYF.

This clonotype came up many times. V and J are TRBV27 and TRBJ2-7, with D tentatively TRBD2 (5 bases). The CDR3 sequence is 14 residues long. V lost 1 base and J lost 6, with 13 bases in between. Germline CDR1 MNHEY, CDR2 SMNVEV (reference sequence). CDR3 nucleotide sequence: TGTGCCAGCAGTTTATTCGGGAACCTCCCCGAGCAGTACTTC. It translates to CASSLFGNLPEQYF.

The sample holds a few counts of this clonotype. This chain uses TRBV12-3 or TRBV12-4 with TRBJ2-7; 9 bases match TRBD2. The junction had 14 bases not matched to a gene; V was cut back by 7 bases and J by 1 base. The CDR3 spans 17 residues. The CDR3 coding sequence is TGTGCCAGCACCATCGGGACTAGCAGATCTTATTCCTACGAGCAGTACTTC. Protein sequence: CASTIGTSRSYSYEQYF.

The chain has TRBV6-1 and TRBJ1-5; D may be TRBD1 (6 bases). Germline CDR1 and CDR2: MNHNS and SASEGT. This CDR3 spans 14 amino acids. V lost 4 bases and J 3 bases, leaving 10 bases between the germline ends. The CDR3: CASSGQGINQPQHF. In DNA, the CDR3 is TGTGCCAGCAGTGGGCAGGGGATCAATCAGCCCCAGCATTTT.

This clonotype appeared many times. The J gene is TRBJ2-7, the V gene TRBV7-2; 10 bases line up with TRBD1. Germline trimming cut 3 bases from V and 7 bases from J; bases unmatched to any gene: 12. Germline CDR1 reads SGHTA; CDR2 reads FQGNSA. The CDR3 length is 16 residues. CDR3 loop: CASSFTSLGQGREQYF. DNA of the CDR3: TGTGCCAGCAGCTTTACGAGTCTGGGACAGGGGAGGGAGCAGTACTTC.

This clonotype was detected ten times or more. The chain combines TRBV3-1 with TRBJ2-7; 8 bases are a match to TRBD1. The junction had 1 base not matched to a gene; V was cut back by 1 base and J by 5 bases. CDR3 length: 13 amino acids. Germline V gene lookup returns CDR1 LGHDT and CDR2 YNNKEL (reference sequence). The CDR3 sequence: CASSQGTGHEQYF. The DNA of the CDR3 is TGTGCCAGCAGCCAAGGGACAGGGCACGAGCAGTACTTC.

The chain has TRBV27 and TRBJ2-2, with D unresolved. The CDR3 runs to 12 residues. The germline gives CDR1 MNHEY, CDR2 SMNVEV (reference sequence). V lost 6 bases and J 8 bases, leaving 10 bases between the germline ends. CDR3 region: CASSPRLGELFF. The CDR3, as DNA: TGTGCCAGCAGCCCACGGTTGGGGGAGCTGTTTTTT.

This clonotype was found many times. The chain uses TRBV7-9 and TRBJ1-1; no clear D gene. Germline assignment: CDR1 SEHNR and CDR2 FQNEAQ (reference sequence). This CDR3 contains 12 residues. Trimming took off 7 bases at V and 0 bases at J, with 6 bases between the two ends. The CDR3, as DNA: TGTGCCAGCACCCACATGAACACTGAAGCTTTCTTT. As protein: CASTHMNTEAFF. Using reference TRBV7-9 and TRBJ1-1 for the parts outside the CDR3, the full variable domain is DTGVSQNPRHKITKRGQNVTFRCDPISEHNRLYWYRQTLGQGPEFLTYFQNEAQLEKSRLLSDRFSAERPKGSFSTLEIQRTEQGDSAMYLCASTHMNTEAFFGQGTRLTVV.

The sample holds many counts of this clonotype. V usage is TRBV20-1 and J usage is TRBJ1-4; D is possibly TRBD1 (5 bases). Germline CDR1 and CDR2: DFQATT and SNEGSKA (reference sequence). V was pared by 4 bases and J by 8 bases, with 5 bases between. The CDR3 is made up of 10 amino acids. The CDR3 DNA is TGCAGTGCTAAGGGGGAAAAACTGTTTTTT. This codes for CSAKGEKLFF.

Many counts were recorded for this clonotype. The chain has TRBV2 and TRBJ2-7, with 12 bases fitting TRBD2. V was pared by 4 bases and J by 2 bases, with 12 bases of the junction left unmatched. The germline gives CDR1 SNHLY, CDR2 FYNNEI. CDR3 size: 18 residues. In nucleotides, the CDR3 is TGTGCCAGCAGTGGACGGGCTAGCGGGAGGGCCGATACCTACGAGCAGTACTTC. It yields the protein CASSGRASGRADTYEQYF.

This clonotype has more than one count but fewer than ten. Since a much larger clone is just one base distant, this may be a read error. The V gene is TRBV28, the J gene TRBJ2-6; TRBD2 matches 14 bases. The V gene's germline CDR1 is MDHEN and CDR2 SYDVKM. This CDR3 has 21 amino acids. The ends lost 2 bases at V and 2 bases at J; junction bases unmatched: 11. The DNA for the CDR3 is TGTGCCAGCAGTTTACCCCCGGGACTAGCGGGAGAGGGGCCTGGGGCCAACGTCCTGACTTTC. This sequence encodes CASSLPPGLAGEGPGANVLTF.

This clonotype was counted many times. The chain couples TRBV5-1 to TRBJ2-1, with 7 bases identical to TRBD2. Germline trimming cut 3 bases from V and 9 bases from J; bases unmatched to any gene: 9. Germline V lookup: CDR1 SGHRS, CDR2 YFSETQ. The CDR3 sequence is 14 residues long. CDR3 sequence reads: CASSYGRELGEQFF. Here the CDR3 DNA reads TGCGCCAGCAGCTATGGGCGGGAGTTAGGTGAGCAGTTCTTC.

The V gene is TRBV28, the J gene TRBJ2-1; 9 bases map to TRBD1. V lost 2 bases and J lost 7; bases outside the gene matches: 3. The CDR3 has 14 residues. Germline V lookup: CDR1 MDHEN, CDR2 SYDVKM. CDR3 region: CASSLRTGVNEQFF. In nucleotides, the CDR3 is TGTGCCAGCAGTTTAAGGACAGGGGTGAATGAGCAGTTCTTC.

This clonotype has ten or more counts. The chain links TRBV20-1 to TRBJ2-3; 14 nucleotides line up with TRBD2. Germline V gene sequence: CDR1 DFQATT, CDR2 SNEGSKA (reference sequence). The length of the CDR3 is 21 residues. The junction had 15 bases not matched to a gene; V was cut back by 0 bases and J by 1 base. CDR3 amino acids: CSARDLLGTSGSSRRTDTQYF. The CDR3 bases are TGCAGTGCTAGAGATCTGTTAGGGACTAGCGGGAGTTCAAGGCGCACAGATACGCAGTATTTT.

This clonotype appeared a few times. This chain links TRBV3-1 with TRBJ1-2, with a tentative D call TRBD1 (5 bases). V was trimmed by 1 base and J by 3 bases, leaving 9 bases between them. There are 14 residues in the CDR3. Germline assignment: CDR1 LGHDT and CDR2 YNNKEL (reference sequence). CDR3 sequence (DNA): TGTGCCAGCAGCCAAGCCGGGGCTGACTATGGCTACACCTTC. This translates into CASSQAGADYGYTF.

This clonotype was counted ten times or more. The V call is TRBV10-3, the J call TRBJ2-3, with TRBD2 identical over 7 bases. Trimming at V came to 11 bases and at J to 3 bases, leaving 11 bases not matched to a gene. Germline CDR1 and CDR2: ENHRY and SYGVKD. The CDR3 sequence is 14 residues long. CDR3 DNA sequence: TGTGCCCATTCCGCGGGAGTATGGACAGATACGCAGTATTTT. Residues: CAHSAGVWTDTQYF.

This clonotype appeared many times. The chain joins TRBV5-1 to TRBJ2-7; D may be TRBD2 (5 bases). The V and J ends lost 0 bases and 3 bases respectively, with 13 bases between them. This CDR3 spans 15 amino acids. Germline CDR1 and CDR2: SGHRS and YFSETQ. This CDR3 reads CASSLVTGTNYEQYF. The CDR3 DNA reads TGCGCCAGCAGCTTGGTGACGGGAACCAACTACGAGCAGTACTTC.

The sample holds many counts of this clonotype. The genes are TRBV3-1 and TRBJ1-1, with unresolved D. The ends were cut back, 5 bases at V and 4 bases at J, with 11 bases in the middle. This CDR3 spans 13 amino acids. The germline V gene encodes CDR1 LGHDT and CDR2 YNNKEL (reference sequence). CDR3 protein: CASSYTRSTEAFF. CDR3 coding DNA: TGTGCCAGCAGCTACACACGGTCCACTGAAGCTTTCTTT. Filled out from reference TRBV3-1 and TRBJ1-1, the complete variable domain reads DTAVSQTPKYLVTQMGNDKSIKCEQNLGHDTMYWYKQDSKKFLKIMFSYNNKELIINETVPNRFSPKSPDKAHLNLHINSLELGDSAVYFCASSYTRSTEAFFGQGTRLTVV.

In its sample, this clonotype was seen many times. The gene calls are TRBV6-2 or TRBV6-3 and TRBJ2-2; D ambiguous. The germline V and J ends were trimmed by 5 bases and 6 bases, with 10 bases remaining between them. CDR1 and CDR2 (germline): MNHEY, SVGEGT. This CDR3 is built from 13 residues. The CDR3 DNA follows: TGTGCCAGCAGTAATTACGAGGCCGGGGAGCTGTTTTTT. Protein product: CASSNYEAGELFF.